A single sample is the source of the 2 T cell receptor beta chains below, sequenced in a study of control samples from healthy donors and cancer patients. TCRdb keeps only in-frame clones here, not all; method: immunoSEQ multiplex PCR. The sample lists roughly 120,000 clones, 88% occurring once. Sequenced material: blood. The source of these receptors is a woman aged 70 to 79 in good health.

The V and J genes are TRBV5-1 and TRBJ1-2; D gene ambiguous. CDR1 is SGHRS and CDR2 is YFSETQ in the germline V gene. CDR3 size: 14 residues. V shed 2 bases and J shed 10 bases, with 18 bases lying between them. DNA of the CDR3: TGCGCCAGCAGCTTAATTTCGGCCGGGTTTGACTACACCTTC. Residues: CASSLISAGFDYTF.

J is TRBJ2-2 and V is TRBV4-3; TRBD1 aligns across 11 bases. Unmatched junction bases numbered 3, after V lost 4 bases and J lost 5 bases. From germline, CDR1 is LGHNA and CDR2 YSLEER. The CDR3 is made up of 15 amino acids. CDR3: CASSPGTGGTGELFF. The CDR3 nucleotides are TGCGCCAGCAGCCCGGGGACAGGGGGGACCGGGGAGCTGTTTTTT.